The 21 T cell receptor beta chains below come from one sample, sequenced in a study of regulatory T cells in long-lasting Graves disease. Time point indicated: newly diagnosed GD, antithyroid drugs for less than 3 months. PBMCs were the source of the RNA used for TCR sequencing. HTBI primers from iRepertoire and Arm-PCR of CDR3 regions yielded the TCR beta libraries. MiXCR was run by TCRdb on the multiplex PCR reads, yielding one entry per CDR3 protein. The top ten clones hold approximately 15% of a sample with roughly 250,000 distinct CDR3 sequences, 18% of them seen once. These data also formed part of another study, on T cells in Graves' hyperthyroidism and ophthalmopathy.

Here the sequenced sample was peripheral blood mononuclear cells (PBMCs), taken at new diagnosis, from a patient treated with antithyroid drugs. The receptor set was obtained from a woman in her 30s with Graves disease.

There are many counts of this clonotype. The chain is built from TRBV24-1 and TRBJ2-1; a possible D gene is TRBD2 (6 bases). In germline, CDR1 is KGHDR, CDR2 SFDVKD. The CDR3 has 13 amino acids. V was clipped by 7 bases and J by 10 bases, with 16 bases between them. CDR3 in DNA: TGTGCCACCAGCTCACCGGGACTGGAAGAGCAGTTCTTC. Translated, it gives CATSSPGLEEQFF.

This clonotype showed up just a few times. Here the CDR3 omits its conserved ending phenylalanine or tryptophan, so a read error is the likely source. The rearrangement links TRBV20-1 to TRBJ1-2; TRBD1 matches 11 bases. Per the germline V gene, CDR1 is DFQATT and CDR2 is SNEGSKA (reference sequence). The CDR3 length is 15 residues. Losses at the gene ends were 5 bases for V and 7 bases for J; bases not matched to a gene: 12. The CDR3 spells CSASPGTGGLAGYTS. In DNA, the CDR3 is TGCAGTGCTTCCCCCGGGACAGGGGGACTTGCTGGCTACACCTCC.

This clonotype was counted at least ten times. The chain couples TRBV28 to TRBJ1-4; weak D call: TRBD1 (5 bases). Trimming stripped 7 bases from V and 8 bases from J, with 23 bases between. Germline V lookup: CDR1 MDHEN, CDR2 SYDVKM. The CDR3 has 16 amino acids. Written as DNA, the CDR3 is TGTGCCAGCACCGCGCAAACAGGCCTGGAATTGGAAAAACTGTTTTTT. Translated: CASTAQTGLELEKLFF.

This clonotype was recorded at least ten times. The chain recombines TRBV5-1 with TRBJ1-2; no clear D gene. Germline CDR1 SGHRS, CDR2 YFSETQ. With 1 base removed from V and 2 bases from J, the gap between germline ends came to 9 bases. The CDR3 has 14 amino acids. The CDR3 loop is CASSLLLGNYGYTF. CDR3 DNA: TGCGCCAGCAGCTTGTTGTTGGGGAACTATGGCTACACCTTC.

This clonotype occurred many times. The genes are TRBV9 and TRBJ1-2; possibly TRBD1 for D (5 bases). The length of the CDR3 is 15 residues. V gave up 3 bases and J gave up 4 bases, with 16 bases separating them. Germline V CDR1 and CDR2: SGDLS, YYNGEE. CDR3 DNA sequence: TGTGCCAGCAGCGGACCCACGGGGGATAGCTATGGCTACACCTTC. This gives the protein CASSGPTGDSYGYTF.

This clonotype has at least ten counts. For the CDR3, the DNA is TGCAGTGCTTTGCCAGGGCGGGGACACAATGAGCAGTTCTTC. Encoded protein: CSALPGRGHNEQFF. This chain links TRBV20-1 with TRBJ2-1; the D gene is possibly TRBD2 (6 bases). There are 14 residues in the CDR3. The ends were cut back, 5 bases at V and 5 bases at J, with 16 bases in the middle. Germline V gives CDR1 DFQATT, CDR2 SNEGSKA (reference sequence).

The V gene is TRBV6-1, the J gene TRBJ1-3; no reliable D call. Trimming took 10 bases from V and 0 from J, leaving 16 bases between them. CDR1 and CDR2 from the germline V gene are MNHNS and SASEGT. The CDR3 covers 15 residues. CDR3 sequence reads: CAIRPRQSSGNTIYF. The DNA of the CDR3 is TGTGCCATCAGGCCCCGGCAGAGCTCTGGAAACACCATATATTTT.

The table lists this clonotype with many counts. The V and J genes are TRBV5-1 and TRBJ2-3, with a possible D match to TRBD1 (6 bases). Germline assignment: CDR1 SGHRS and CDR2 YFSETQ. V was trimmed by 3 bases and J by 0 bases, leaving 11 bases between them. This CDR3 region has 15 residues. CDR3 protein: CASSSRTESTDTQYF. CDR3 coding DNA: TGCGCCAGCAGCTCAAGGACAGAGAGCACAGATACGCAGTATTTT. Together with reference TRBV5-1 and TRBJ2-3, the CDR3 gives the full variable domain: KAGVTQTPRYLIKTRGQQVTLSCSPISGHRSVSWYQQTPGQGLQFLFEYFSETQRNKGNFPGRFSGRQFSNSRSEMNVSTLELGDSALYLCASSSRTESTDTQYFGPGTRLTVL.

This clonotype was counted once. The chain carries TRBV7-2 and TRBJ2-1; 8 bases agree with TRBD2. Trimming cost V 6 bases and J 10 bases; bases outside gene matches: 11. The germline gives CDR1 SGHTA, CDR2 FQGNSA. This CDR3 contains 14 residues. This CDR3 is CASRSGGANREQFF. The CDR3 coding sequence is TGTGCCAGCAGGTCGGGGGGGGCTAATCGGGAGCAGTTCTTC.

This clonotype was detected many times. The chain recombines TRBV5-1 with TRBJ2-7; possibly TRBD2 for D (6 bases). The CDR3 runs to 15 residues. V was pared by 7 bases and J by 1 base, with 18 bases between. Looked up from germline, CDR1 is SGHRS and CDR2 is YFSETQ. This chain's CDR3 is CASHLGGTRSYEQYF. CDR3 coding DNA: TGCGCCAGCCACCTTGGGGGGACGAGATCCTACGAGCAGTACTTC. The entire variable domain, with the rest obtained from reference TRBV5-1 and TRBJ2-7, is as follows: KAGVTQTPRYLIKTRGQQVTLSCSPISGHRSVSWYQQTPGQGLQFLFEYFSETQRNKGNFPGRFSGRQFSNSRSEMNVSTLELGDSALYLCASHLGGTRSYEQYFGPGTRLTVT.

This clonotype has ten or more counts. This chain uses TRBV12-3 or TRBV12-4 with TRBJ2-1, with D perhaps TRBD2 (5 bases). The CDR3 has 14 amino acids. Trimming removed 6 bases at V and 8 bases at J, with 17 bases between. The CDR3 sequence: CASSRAWRIDEQFF. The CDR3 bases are TGTGCCAGCAGCCGTGCCTGGAGGATCGATGAGCAGTTCTTC.

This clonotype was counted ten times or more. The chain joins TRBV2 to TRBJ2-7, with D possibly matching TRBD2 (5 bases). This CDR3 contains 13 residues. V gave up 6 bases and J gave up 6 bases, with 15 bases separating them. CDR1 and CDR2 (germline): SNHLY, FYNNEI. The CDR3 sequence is CASRPTREREQYF. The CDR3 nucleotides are TGTGCCAGCAGACCCACGAGGGAACGCGAGCAGTACTTC.

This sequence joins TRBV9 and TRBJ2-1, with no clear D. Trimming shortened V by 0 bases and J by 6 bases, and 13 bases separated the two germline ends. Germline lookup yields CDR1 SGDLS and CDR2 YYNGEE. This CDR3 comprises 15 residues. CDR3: CASSVEVLLTNEQFF. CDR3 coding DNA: TGTGCCAGCAGCGTAGAAGTACTCCTAACCAATGAGCAGTTCTTC. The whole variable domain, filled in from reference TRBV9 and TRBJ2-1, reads DSGVTQTPKHLITATGQRVTLRCSPRSGDLSVYWYQQSLDQGLQFLIQYYNGEERAKGNILERFSAQQFPDLHSELNLSSLELGDSALYFCASSVEVLLTNEQFFGPGTRLTVL.

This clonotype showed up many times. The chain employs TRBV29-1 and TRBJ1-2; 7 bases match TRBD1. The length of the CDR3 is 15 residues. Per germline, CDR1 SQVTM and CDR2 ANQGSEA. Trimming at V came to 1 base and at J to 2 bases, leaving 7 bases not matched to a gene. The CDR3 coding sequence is TGCAGCGTTGAAGTCGGACAGGCCTACAACTATGGCTACACCTTC. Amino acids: CSVEVGQAYNYGYTF.

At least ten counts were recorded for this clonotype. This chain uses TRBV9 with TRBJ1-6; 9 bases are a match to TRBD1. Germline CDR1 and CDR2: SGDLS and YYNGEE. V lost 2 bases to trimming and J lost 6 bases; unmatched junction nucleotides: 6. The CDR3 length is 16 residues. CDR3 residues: CASSVRGDRANSPLHF. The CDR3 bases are TGTGCCAGCAGCGTCCGTGGGGACAGGGCTAATTCACCCCTCCACTTT.

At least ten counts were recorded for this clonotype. The CDR3 reads CASSLELANIQYF. Here the CDR3 DNA reads TGTGCCAGCAGCTTAGAACTAGCGAACATTCAGTACTTC. The rearrangement links TRBV7-2 to TRBJ2-4; 7 positions match TRBD2. From germline, CDR1 is SGHTA and CDR2 FQGNSA. With V trimmed by 1 base and J by 7 bases, 1 base remained unmatched. The CDR3 length is 13 residues.

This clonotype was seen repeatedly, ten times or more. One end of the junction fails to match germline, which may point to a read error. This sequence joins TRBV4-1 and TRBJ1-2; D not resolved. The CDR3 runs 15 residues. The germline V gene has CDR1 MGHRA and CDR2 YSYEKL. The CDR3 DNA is TGTGCCAGCAGCCACGCTATGGACTCGGGCTATGGCTACACCTTC. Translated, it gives CASSHAMDSGYGYTF.

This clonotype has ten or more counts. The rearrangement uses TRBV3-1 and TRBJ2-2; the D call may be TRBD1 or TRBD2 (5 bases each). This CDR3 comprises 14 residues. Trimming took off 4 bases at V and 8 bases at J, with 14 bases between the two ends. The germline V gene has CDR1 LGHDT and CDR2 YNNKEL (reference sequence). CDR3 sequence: CASSPGVREGELFF. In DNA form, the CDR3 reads TGTGCCAGCAGCCCTGGCGTCAGGGAGGGGGAGCTGTTTTTT.

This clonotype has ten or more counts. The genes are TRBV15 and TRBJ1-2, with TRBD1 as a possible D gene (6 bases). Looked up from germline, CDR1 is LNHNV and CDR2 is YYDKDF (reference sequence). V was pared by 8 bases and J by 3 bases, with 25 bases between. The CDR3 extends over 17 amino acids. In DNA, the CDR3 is TGTGCCACCGACCCTAATAGGGGAGGACAGCTCGACTATGGCTACACCTTC. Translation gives CATDPNRGGQLDYGYTF.

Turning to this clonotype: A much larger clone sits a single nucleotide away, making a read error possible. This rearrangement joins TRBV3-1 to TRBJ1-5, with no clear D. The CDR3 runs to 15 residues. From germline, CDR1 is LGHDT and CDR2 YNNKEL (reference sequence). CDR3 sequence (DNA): TGTGCCAGCAGCCCAAGTGTGAGCAGCAGTCAGCCCCAGCATTTT. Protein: CASSPSVSSSQPQHF. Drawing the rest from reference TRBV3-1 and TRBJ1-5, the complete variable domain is DTAVSQTPKYLVTQMGNDKSIKCEQNLGHDTMYWYKQDSKKFLKIMFSYNNKELIINETVPNRFSPKSPDKAHLNLHINSLELGDSAVYFCASSPSVSSSQPQHFGDGTRLSIL.

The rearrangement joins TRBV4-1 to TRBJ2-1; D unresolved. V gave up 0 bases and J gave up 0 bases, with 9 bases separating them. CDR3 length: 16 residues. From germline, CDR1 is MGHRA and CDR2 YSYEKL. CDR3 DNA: TGCGCCAGCAGCCAAGAGACCAGTAGCTCCTACAATGAGCAGTTCTTC. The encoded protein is CASSQETSSSYNEQFF.